This TCR beta chain was captured in a study of OX40 agonist ivuxolimab in advanced cancers. The wider study: Patients got intravenous ivuxolimab at 0.01 to 10 mg/kg every 2 weeks. Having had anti-PD-1, anti-PD-L1 or anti-CTLA-4 therapy before was allowed, and approximately 40% had some. Whole-study findings and limits: In CD8+ T cells, expanded clones were on average more numerous than in CD4+.

Generated by immunoSEQ multiplex PCR, the TCRdb table keeps only in-frame clones and is missing some. In the table there are 60,000 to 85,000 clones, roughly nine tenths of which are singletons. The germline CDR1 and CDR2 sequences are MDHEN and SYDVKM. The CDR3 is made up of 12 amino acids. V lost 8 bases to trimming and J lost 2 bases, with 10 bases between them. At cycle 4 day 1, cycle 7 day 1, and baseline, blood was sampled. As for this clone: Its antigen is still unknown.

The genes are TRBV28 and TRBJ2-7, with D hard to call. Sequences were derived from CD4+ or CD8+ T cells sorted from blood, sampled in a trial of the OX40 agonist ivuxolimab. This clonotype was sampled from an adult with an advanced solid tumor such as melanoma, head and neck, liver or kidney cancer. The CDR3 bases are TGTGCCAGCCAGTTAGGGACCTACGAGCAGTACTTC. Protein: CASQLGTYEQYF.